This T cell receptor beta chain was identified during a study of cytomegalovirus exposure and HLA in healthy donors (dated by TCRdb to 2016 to 2017). Study-level background: An earlier analysis of roughly 500 of the donors reported 250 to 350 Gb of sequence data and approximately 110 million unique TCR beta sequences from approximately 180 million T cells. A later genetic analysis took genome-wide SNP genotypes for about 65% of the 666 donors and used that subset as a discovery cohort. Besides the first cohort of approximately 670 subjects, a separate validation cohort made up of about 120 different subjects was used. On average, around 200,000 unique TCR beta nucleotide sequences were sequenced per donor among more than 350 genotyped donors of the cohort, with about 19% of those sequences being non-productive. Roughly 300 gigabases of sequencing data and tens of millions of unique TCR sequences were included in an early release covering 550 to 650 HLA-typed donors. HLA typing included class I and class II loci at four-digit resolution. Roughly 5 DR-DQ haplotypes were treated as single units for association and clustering because of strong linkage in the cohort. To study patterns of TCR occurrence, a later analysis re-analyzed previously published TCR beta repertoires from just over 650 donors and added high-resolution HLA genotyping. The number of donors typed differed by locus, with about 629-630 for A, B, C, DRB1 and DQB1, more than 500 for DQA1, 600 to 610 for DPA1, and around 430 for DPB1. In an earlier analysis of 550 to 700 of the donors, high-throughput TCR beta sequencing was used to judge whether each TCR beta V gene segment behaved as functional or pseudogenic. All discovery cohort repertoires had been generated on a single sequencing platform. The later analysis used no new phenotypic data to find candidate immune exposures, relying instead on TCR beta sequences and their occurrence across donors. Among the roughly 410 genotyped donors, about 83% belonged to the genetic ancestry cluster associated with self-reported Caucasian donors. The study profiled the T cell repertoires of hundreds of subjects by immunosequencing and related them to cytomegalovirus serostatus. The study aimed to test whether signatures of past pathogen exposure could be identified by cataloging public T cell receptors. To predict cytomegalovirus infection status, the study combined high-throughput TCR immunosequencing, statistical association of individual TCRs with disease status, and machine learning. Alongside the repertoire data, information on donor age, sex, ethnicity and CMV serostatus was compiled. Study-wide findings and limitations: A cluster of highly shared sequence variants was judged likely to represent a technical artifact of the sequencing pipeline. In a later analysis, HLA-associated TCR beta chains were found to be more clonally expanded and to have lower generation probabilities than equally common non-associated chains. A later analysis associated approximately 17,000 TCR beta sequences with specific HLA alleles at a false discovery rate of 0.05. In a later analysis, TCR association rates were found to vary across HLA loci, with the most associated TCRs seen for DRB1 alleles and the fewest for HLA-C alleles. The classifier was reported to diagnose cytomegalovirus status with high specificity and sensitivity in both the original and validation cohorts. In the study, roughly 160 TCR beta chains were listed as associated with cytomegalovirus. The cohort was sequenced for TCR beta chains only, and without alpha or paired-chain data the features that could be detected were limited. A further reported finding was that TCR beta sequences accurately predicted the HLA-A and HLA-B alleles for most subjects in the first cohort. A later genetic analysis reported fewer N-insertions in productive TCRs among donors in an Asian-associated ancestry cluster than the roughly 670-donor mean. A later analysis reported that several top co-occurrence clusters appeared linked to parvovirus B19, influenza, CMV and Epstein-Barr virus. An earlier analysis of approximately 600 of the donors showed that most TCR beta V segments appeared in productive rearrangements either about 87% or about 30% of the time, which broadly matched IMGT annotations. Most CMV-associated TCR beta chains appeared to be HLA-restricted in a later analysis, and the HLA associations seemed to be driven largely by CMV exposure. Across donors, most TCR sequences were observed very rarely, whereas some public TCRs were present in many individuals. Presence/absence analyses assumed roughly uniform sequencing depth across donors, an assumption that may not hold. Linkage disequilibrium might explain the correlated functional status among segregating V segments, but an unknown experimental factor could not be excluded. Because HLA typing was unavailable for some donors at each locus, only the typed subset was used in association tests. Three of the identified cytomegalovirus-associated TCR beta chains were confirmed in vitro to be specific for cytomegalovirus antigens. Some IMGT-functional V segments, including TRBV6-2 and TRBV6-3, could not be distinguished by the 87-base-pair reads and were therefore excluded. The authors suggested that the approach could potentially be generalized to other disease states and immunological phenotypes. The only immune exposure information available for the cohort was CMV serostatus. An association between a missense DCLRE1C variant and V-gene and J-gene trimming of TCR beta chains was found in a later genetic analysis and replicated in an independent cohort. When HLA alleles, especially DR and DQ, strongly co-occurred, TCR associations were difficult to assign to individual alleles. Seventeen rarely observed V segments, including chromosome 9 orphons, were excluded from the earlier analysis of a few hundred of the donors because counts were too low.

Relative to germline, V is missing 6 bases and J is missing 6 bases, with 13 bases of the junction outside any gene match. The CDR3 contains 15 residues, cysteine and phenylalanine counted. CDR3 DNA only is kept here, 45 bases in frame from base 1. Reading the germline V gene gives CDR1 SGHDT and CDR2 YYEEEE. This clone was counted once. Its antigen remains unidentified. No much larger clone is present one base from it, and per-base qualities are unavailable. Library prep was done by the immunoSEQ multiplex PCR assay. A mixture of 60 forward primers for TCR Vbeta segments and 13 reverse primers for TCR Jbeta segments was used in the multiplex PCR. The CDR3 region of rearranged TCR beta genes was amplified from genomic DNA with a multiplex PCR assay. On the Illumina HiSeq System, the amplified TCR beta libraries were sequenced as 87-base-pair reads. On the authors' methods: A later analysis counted about 80 million unique TCR beta chains across the 670 or so repertoires, and 9.5 million to 11 million of these chains were shared by at least two donors. A nearest-neighbor algorithm error-corrected the raw reads and collapsed the reads into unique sequences, merging closely related sequences to remove PCR and sequencing errors. To assign V, D and J gene segments, CDR3 sequences were aligned to IMGT reference sequences. Each retained sequence needed at least a six-nucleotide match to both a V gene segment and a J gene segment. Rearrangements were classified as productive when the CDR3 lacked stop codons and remained in frame with V and J, and all other rearrangements were classified as non-productive. CDR3 was defined by IMGT convention, running from the second conserved V-encoded cysteine to the conserved J-encoded phenylalanine. In an earlier analysis of some 550 of the donors, sequences lacking an unambiguous match to a single V gene segment were excluded. In an earlier analysis of some 590 of the donors, V segments were called functional above 56.7% productive rearrangements and were called segregating when the between-donor standard deviation exceeded 5%. A statistical classification framework was built to diagnose cytomegalovirus status from the catalog of TCR beta chain sequences. V and J gene assignment, in a later analysis, came from comparing TCR nucleotide sequences with IMGT/GENE-DB human TR gene sequences. A later analysis assigned CDR3 sequences and most-parsimonious VDJ recombination scenarios with the TCRdist pipeline. In a later analysis, each TCR beta chain was defined by its CDR3 amino acid sequence together with its V-gene family, and reads lacking a unique V-gene family were excluded. A later analysis removed 592 highly shared, low-generation-probability nucleotide sequences to deal with suspected cross-contamination and a sequencing artifact. In a later analysis, a clonal expansion index was calculated for each public chain from normalized within-repertoire ranks of inferred template counts. In a later analysis, generation probabilities were computed using a VDJ recombination model fitted to out-of-frame rearrangements, and the results were checked against IGoR. In a later analysis, TCR-TCR, TCR-HLA and TCR-CMV co-occurrence was scored with hypergeometric tests, and a repertoire-size bias correction was applied to TCR pairs. A later analysis estimated false discovery rates by permuting HLA or CMV assignments 20 times. In a later analysis, co-occurring TCRs were grouped using DBSCAN, with TCRdist sequence similarity added in when clustering inside HLA-allele-positive subsets. For co-occurrence clustering, repertoires with fewer than 30,000 or more than 120,000 public chains were excluded, along with roughly 5 repertoires with anomalous nucleotide sharing. The immuneACCESS repertoire file appears here via TCRdb, limited to in-frame rearrangements. These files lack a portion of the clones; in checked studies, under half of the deficit traces to unresolved V genes, and the cause of the others is not known. The V and J calls and clone size come from that table; D and trimming were worked out from the DNA. The sample table shows 45,000 to 55,000 clones, and about 78% are seen once. The top ten constitute 8.1% of the sample.

In total, approximately 610 healthy bone marrow donors made up the cohort. At the time of sampling, every cohort member was nominally healthy, though immune exposures that went unrecorded were likely present. The donor was CMV seropositive and was included in the group of 250 to 300 seropositive cohort members. A peripheral blood sample was provided by each donor, and peripheral blood mononuclear cells were used for TCR beta sequencing. Genomic DNA extraction from the blood cell samples was performed with the Qiagen DNeasy Blood Extraction Kit. Material for sequencing was PBMCs. The rearrangement combines TRBV5-6 with TRBJ2-3, with 7 junctional bases fitting TRBD1. The sequence derives from a man in his thirties or forties in good health and CMV-seropositive. The base sequence is TGTGCCAGCAATCTAGACAGGGCGCGCCTGGATACGCAGTATTTT. It codes for CASNLDRARLDTQYF. With all but the CDR3 taken from the reference TRBV5-6 and TRBJ2-3 genes, the full variable domain is: DAGVTQSPTHLIKTRGQQVTLRCSPKSGHDTVSWYQQALGQGPQFIFQYYEEEERQRGNFPDRFSGHQFPNYSSELNVNALLLGDSALYLCASNLDRARLDTQYFGPGTRLTVL.